This TCR beta chain stems from a study of graft-versus-host responses after intestinal transplantation. Study observations and caveats: The recipient marrow held GvH clones, and some of them showed up first in ileum or blood. Allografts of one patient group, those with graft-donor T cell macrochimerism, had high graft-versus-host to host-versus-graft clonal ratios.

This clone was seen a few times. Its target is unknown. The repertoire was sequenced with immunoSEQ multiplex PCR; TCRdb's copy has only in-frame clones and lacks some. This sample yields roughly 90,000 clones, of which about 85% are seen a single time; around 0.3% belongs to the top ten. This CDR3 comprises 12 residues. Trimming stripped 6 bases from V and 2 bases from J, with 8 bases between. Germline values: CDR1 ENHRY, CDR2 SYGVKD. The rearrangement links TRBV10-3 to TRBJ2-7; TRBD1 is a possible D gene (5 bases). This TCR came from a human donor who was the organ donor for an intestinal transplant. Here the sequenced sample was unstimulated CD4+ T cells sorted from spleen or lymph node cells, taken before transplant. This CDR3 is CAISRTTYEQYF. CDR3 bases: TGTGCCATCAGCAGGACAACCTACGAGCAGTACTTC.